This T cell receptor (beta chain) came from a study of kidney transplant recipient with SARS-CoV-2 infection. CDR3 length equals 14 residues. V lost 9 bases and J lost 7; bases outside the gene matches: 10. Germline-derived CDR1 and CDR2 are MNHEY and SMNVEV (reference sequence). TCRdb called the reads again in MiXCR, with one record for every CDR3 protein. Of about 250,000 distinct CDR3 sequences listed, 25% to 35% were seen once; the top ten hold less than 8.5%. This clonotype was found many times. The V call is TRBV27, the J call TRBJ2-1; 9 bases are shared with TRBD1. This specimen was a blood sample, taken at baseline and on day 111 from a kidney transplant recipient. This TCR was sampled from a young adult male patient who had COVID-19 and was a kidney transplant recipient. Some T cells may be graft donor cells. Here the CDR3 reads CARDPGTGTNEQFF. Written as DNA, the CDR3 is TGTGCCAGGGACCCCGGGACAGGGACTAATGAGCAGTTCTTC.